The source of this T cell receptor (beta chain) is a study of T cells in Graves' hyperthyroidism and ophthalmopathy. Amplified TCR beta CDR3 regions came from RNA transcripts. RT-PCR in the first round (using the HTBI primer set) targeted the TCR CDR3. TCRdb re-analysed the multiplex PCR reads in MiXCR, keeping a single row per CDR3 protein. Of a few hundred thousand distinct CDR3 sequences in the sample, over 35% were seen once. This CDR3 is 15 amino acids long. CDR1 is SGHNT, CDR2 YENEEA, per germline. Trimming removed 1 base at V and 3 bases at J, with 10 bases between. Every diagnosis used clinical symptoms, serum thyroxine and TRAb, thyroid ultrasound and orbital computed tomography. Regarding this clonotype: Antigen specificity is unknown.

Study-level findings and limits: Clonotypes that were expanded in thyroid above 0.001 mostly appeared in blood too. Ophthalmopathy and stable hyperthyroidism were separated by a 13 V-J model.

Sequencing was performed on peripheral blood or thyroid tissue (not recorded which). The V call is TRBV11-3, the J call TRBJ1-5, with a tentative D call TRBD1 (5 bases). The TCR comes from an adult woman with Graves' disease, either hyperthyroidism or ophthalmopathy (not recorded which). CDR3 nucleotide sequence: TGTGCCAGCAGCTTAGGATTCGGGGCCAATCAGCCCCAGCATTTT. This gives the protein CASSLGFGANQPQHF.